The present T cell receptor (beta chain) was sequenced within a study of CD8 T cells in ankylosing spondylitis. Study observations and caveats: One TCR beta motif, made up of under ten highly homologous variants, appeared characteristic of ankylosing spondylitis blood. Clones linked to the disease showed a CD8+ phenotype. They occurred at relatively low frequencies in peripheral blood.

This clonotype was picked up a small number of times. Its antigen is not known. Libraries of TCR beta came from quantitative 5'-RACE with molecular barcodes. TCRdb processed the 5' RACE reads anew with MiXCR; each CDR3 protein has one entry. The sample includes a few hundred thousand distinct CDR3 sequences, approximately 20% of them seen just once. Germline V gene lookup returns CDR1 MNHEY and CDR2 SVGAGI. The CDR3 is 14 amino acids. Trimming pared 2 bases from V and 9 bases from J, leaving 14 bases between. The receptor comes from a male donor with ankylosing spondylitis. The chain uses TRBV6-5 and TRBJ1-5; perhaps TRBD1 as D (6 bases). The sequenced sample consisted of blood, either unsorted or a sorted T cell fraction (not recorded which). Written as DNA, the CDR3 is TGTGCCAGCAGTTACCAGAGGACAGCCGGGCCCCAGCATTTT. Its translation: CASSYQRTAGPQHF.